This TCR beta chain was identified in a study of T cell responses to AZD1222 COVID-19 vaccine. The study's findings and limits: White British donors predominated, females outnumbered males, and clonal diversity was possibly underestimated.

About this clone: Antigen: not known.

V was clipped by 10 bases and J by 0 bases, with 29 bases between them. The CDR3 is made up of 19 amino acids. Germline assignment: CDR1 SEHNR and CDR2 FQNEAQ (reference sequence). Data came from immunoSEQ multiplex PCR; TCRdb stores just in-frame clones and leaves some out. The sample lists about 130,000 clones, over 75% occurring once. V usage is TRBV7-9 and J usage is TRBJ2-3; a possible D gene is TRBD2 (6 bases). The sequences come from peripheral blood, collected on day 0 of AZD1222 vaccination. This TCR came from an adult in good health. CDR3 DNA: TGTGCCATCAATATACTAACGCCGGGACTTCAATCTAGCACAGATACGCAGTATTTT. Protein sequence: CAINILTPGLQSSTDTQYF.